Listed below are T cell receptor beta chains from one sample, sequenced in a study of CD8+CD57+ T cells in acquired aplastic anemia. From the reads, TCRdb called clonotypes with MiXCR, one entry per CDR3 protein. The sample holds approximately 470,000 distinct CDR3 sequences, about a third seen once. The source material was sorted CD4+, CD8+, or CD8+CD57+ T cells (not recorded which) from PBMCs. These receptors were collected from a human donor with aplastic anemia. The CDR3 runs from the conserved cysteine through the conserved F or W. The D gene is left open where the match is weak. The listing skips clone size in some rows; elsewhere it reads once, few, many or a size class.

TGTGCCATCAGTAAACGACAGGGGGCGATTGAGACCCAGTACTTC | CAISKRQGAIETQYF | TRBV10-3 | TRBD1 | TRBJ2-5 | -
TGCGCCAGCAGATACATCTTTGGGGGGCGAGAGACCCAGTACTTC | CASRYIFGGRETQYF | TRBV5-1 | - | TRBJ2-5 | -
TGCAGCGTTGAAGACGACAGGGGGCTGACCTATGGCTACACCTTC | CSVEDDRGLTYGYTF | TRBV29-1 | TRBD1 | TRBJ1-2 | -
TGTGCCAGCAGCTCGGGACAGCCTAGCACCGGGGAGCTGTTTTTT | CASSSGQPSTGELFF | TRBV5-6 | TRBD1 | TRBJ2-2 | few
TGCAGCGTAACCGAGACAGGGGTGGGTAGCAATCAGCCCCAGCATTTT | CSVTETGVGSNQPQHF | TRBV29-1 | TRBD1 | TRBJ1-5 | many
TGTGCCAGCAGCTTAGCTAGCAGCTACTCAGAGAAGCAGTTCTTC | CASSLASSYSEKQFF | TRBV11-2 | - | TRBJ2-1 | -
TGTGCCAGCAGTTACTCATTAGGGGATCAGCCCCAGCATTTT | CASSYSLGDQPQHF | TRBV6-5 | - | TRBJ1-5 | -
TGTGCCAGCAGCTCAACCGGTCAGGGTGGGACCATCTCTGGAAACACCATATATTTT | CASSSTGQGGTISGNTIYF | TRBV11-1 | - | TRBJ1-3 | few
TGCAGTGCTAGAGGGCGTGGGGTTAATGAGCAGTTCTTC | CSARGRGVNEQFF | TRBV20-1 | - | TRBJ2-1 | -
TGCAGTGCTAGGGACAGGGTAGGGGCCCACGAGCAGTACTTC | CSARDRVGAHEQYF | TRBV20-1 | TRBD1 | TRBJ2-7 | -
TGTGCCAGCAGTAGAAGAGGGGAAAGCGGGACCTCCCCGGGGACAGAGACCCAGTACTTC | CASSRRGESGTSPGTETQYF | TRBV6-1 | TRBD2 | TRBJ2-5 | -
TGTGCCAGCAGCTATCAACTTGGCTCTGGAAACACCATATATTTT | CASSYQLGSGNTIYF | TRBV27 | - | TRBJ1-3 | few
TGCAGCCAAGAGGTCGGGATTGGGGGGGATGAGCAGTTCTTC | CSQEVGIGGDEQFF | TRBV20-1 | TRBD2 | TRBJ2-1 | -
TGCGCCAGCAGCTTGGTTGCTCAGGGGAGGGAGCTGTTTTTT | CASSLVAQGRELFF | TRBV5-1 | - | TRBJ2-2 | -
TGTGCCAGCAGTTTGGGGCTATCCACCGGGGGCGGGGAGCTGTTTTTT | CASSLGLSTGGGELFF | TRBV24-1 | - | TRBJ2-2 | -
TGTGCCAGCAGCCAGGAGCCAAGTTCCACAGATACGCAGTATTTT | CASSQEPSSTDTQYF | TRBV11-2 | - | TRBJ2-3 | many
TGTGCCAGCAGCGAGCGGATAATGAACACTGAAGCTTTCTTT | CASSERIMNTEAFF | TRBV9 | - | TRBJ1-1 | few
TGTGCCAGCAGCTTAGCCCAGAACACTGAAGCTTTCTTT | CASSLAQNTEAFF | TRBV12-3/TRBV12-4 | - | TRBJ1-1 | many
TGTGCCAGCAGTAACTCAGGGTCCCAAGAGACCCAGTACTTC | CASSNSGSQETQYF | TRBV9 | - | TRBJ2-5 | few
TGTGCCAGTAGCCCGAGGGGCGGACAAATGAACTATGGCTACACCTTC | CASSPRGGQMNYGYTF | TRBV19 | - | TRBJ1-2 | few
TGTGCCAGTATGGACCTTAATAATGAAAAACTGTTTTTT | CASMDLNNEKLFF | TRBV19 | - | TRBJ1-4 | few
TGTGCCACCAGCAGAGAAATAAGCTCTGGGGCCAACGTCCTGACTTTC | CATSREISSGANVLTF | TRBV15 | - | TRBJ2-6 | many
TGTGCCAGTAGTGTCAGCCCAACCTCTAATGAAAAACTGTTTTTT | CASSVSPTSNEKLFF | TRBV19 | - | TRBJ1-4 | once
TGTGCCAGCTCGTCTGATGGAAACACCATATATTTT | CASSSDGNTIYF | TRBV2 | - | TRBJ1-3 | few
TGTGCCAGCAGCTCCCACGGGGGGCGACCCACTGAAGCTTTCTTT | CASSSHGGRPTEAFF | TRBV2 | - | TRBJ1-1 | few
TGTGCCAGCAGCTTAGGAACTAGCTTGGTCGAGCAGTACTTC | CASSLGTSLVEQYF | TRBV7-9 | - | TRBJ2-7 | -
TGTGCCAGCAGCGCGATACAGGGGGTGAACACTGAAGCTTTCTTT | CASSAIQGVNTEAFF | TRBV11-2 | TRBD1 | TRBJ1-1 | many
TGTGCCAGCAGCCTACCAGGGGGCGAGCAGTACTTC | CASSLPGGEQYF | TRBV7-3 | TRBD1 | TRBJ2-7 | many
TGTGCCAGCAGTTTATCCGGGGGAGGAAGAGGCTATGGCTACACCTTC | CASSLSGGGRGYGYTF | TRBV27 | - | TRBJ1-2 | few
TGTGCCACCAGGGGGAGGAGCGCTAATGAAAAACTGTTTTTT | CATRGRSANEKLFF | TRBV15 | - | TRBJ1-4 | many
TGTGCCACCAGCAGAGATTGGGGGGACACCGGGGAGCTGTTTTTT | CATSRDWGDTGELFF | TRBV15 | - | TRBJ2-2 | many